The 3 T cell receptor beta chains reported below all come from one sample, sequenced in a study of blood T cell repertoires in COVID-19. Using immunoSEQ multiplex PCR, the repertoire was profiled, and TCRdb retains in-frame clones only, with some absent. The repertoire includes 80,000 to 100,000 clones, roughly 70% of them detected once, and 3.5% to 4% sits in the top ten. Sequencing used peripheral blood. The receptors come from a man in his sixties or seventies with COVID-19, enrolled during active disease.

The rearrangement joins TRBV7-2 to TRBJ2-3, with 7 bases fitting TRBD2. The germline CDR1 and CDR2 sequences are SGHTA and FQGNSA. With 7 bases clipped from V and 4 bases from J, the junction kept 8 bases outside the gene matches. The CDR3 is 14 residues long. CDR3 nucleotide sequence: TGTGCCAGCACCGAAAGACTAGCCTCAGATACGCAGTATTTT. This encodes CASTERLASDTQYF.

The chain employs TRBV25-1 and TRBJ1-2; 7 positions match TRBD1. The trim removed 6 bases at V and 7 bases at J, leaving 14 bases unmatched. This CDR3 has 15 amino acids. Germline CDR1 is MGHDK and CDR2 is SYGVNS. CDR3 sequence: CASRAPRQGSGGYTF. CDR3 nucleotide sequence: TGTGCCAGCAGGGCCCCCCGACAGGGATCTGGTGGCTACACCTTC.

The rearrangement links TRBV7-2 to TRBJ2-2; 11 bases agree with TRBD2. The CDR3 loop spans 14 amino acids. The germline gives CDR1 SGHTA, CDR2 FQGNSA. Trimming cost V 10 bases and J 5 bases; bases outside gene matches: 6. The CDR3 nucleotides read TGTGCCACCACTAGCGGGAGACGGACCGGGGAGCTGTTTTTT. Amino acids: CATTSGRRTGELFF. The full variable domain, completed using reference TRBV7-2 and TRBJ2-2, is GAGVSQSPSNKVTEKGKDVELRCDPISGHTALYWYRQSLGQGLEFLIYFQGNSAPDKSGLPSDRFSAERTGGSVSTLTIQRTQQEDSAVYLCATTSGRRTGELFFGEGSRLTVL.